Below, one T cell receptor beta chain is given with its context. These data are taken from a study of PD-1 and CTLA-4 blockade in melanoma. TCRdb keeps only in-frame clones here, not all; method: immunoSEQ multiplex PCR. Counted here are nearly 30,000 clones, 70% to 90% occurring once; the ten biggest clones make up around 7.8%. Germline CDR1 and CDR2: LGHDT and YNNKEL (reference sequence). V lost 0 bases and J 0 bases, leaving 17 bases between the germline ends. The CDR3 is 18 residues long. V gene TRBV3-1 (or the pseudogene TRBV3-2) combines with J gene TRBJ1-2; maybe TRBD1 (6 bases). The TCR originated in a human donor with melanoma. Sequencing used CD8+ T cells from peripheral blood, obtained before anti-PD-1 treatment. The CDR3, as DNA: TGTGCCAGCAGCCAAGAGGCAGCCGGACAGAAGTCTAACTATGGCTACACCTTC. Residues: CASSQEAAGQKSNYGYTF.